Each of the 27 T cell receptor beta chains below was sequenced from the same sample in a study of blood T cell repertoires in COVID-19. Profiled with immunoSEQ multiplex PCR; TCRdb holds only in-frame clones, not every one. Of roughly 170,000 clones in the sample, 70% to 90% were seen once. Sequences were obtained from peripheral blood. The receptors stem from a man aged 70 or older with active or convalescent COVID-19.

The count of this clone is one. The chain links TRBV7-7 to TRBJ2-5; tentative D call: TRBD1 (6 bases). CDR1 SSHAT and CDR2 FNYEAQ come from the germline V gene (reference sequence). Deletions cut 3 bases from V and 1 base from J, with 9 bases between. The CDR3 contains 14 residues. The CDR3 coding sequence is TGTGCCAGCAGCTTGGTGGGGGCCCAAGAGACCCAGTACTTC. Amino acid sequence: CASSLVGAQETQYF.

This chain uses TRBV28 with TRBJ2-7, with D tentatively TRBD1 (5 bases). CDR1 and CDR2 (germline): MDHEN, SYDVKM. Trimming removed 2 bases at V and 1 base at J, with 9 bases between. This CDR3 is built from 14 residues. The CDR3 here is CASSLEDKSYEQYF. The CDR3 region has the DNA TGTGCCAGCAGTTTAGAGGACAAGTCCTACGAGCAGTACTTC. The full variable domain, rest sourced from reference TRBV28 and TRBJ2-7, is DVKVTQSSRYLVKRTGEKVFLECVQDMDHENMFWYRQDPGLGLRLIYFSYDVKMKEKGDIPEGYSVSREKKERFSLILESASTNQTSMYLCASSLEDKSYEQYFGPGTRLTVT.

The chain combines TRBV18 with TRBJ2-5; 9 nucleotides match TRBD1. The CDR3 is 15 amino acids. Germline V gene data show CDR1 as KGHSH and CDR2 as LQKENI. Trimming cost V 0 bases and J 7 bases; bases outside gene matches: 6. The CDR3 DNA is TGTGCCAGCTCACCACCGGGACAGGGAAGGGGGACCCAGTACTTC. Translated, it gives CASSPPGQGRGTQYF.

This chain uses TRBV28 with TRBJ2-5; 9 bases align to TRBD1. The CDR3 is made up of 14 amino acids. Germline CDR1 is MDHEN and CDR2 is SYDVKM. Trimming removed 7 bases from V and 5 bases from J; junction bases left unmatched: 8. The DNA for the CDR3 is TGTGCCAGCAATCTCTACAGGGGGCGGGAGACCCAGTACTTC. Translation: CASNLYRGRETQYF.

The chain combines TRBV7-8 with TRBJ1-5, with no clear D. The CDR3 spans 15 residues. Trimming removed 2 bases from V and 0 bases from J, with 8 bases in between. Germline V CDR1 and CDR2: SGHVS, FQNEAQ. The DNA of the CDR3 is TGTGCCAGCAGCTTAAGCCACCCTAGCAATCAGCCCCAGCATTTT. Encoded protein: CASSLSHPSNQPQHF.

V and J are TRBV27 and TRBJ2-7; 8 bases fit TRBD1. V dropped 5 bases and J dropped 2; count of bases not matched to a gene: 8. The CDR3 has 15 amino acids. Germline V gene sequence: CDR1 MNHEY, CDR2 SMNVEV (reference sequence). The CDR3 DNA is TGTGCCAGCAGTAACAAACCGGGACAGGCCTACGAGCAGTACTTC. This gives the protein CASSNKPGQAYEQYF.

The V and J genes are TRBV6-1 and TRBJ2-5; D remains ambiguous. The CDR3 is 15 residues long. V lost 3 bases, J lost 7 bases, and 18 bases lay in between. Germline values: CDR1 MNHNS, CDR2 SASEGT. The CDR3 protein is CASSEFSLLRGTQYF. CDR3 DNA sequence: TGTGCCAGCAGTGAGTTCTCCCTTCTCCGCGGGACCCAGTACTTC.

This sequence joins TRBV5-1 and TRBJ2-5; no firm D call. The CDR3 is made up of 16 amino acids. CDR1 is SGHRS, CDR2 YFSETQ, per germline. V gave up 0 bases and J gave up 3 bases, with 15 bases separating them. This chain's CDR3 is CASSLDPVKPEETQYF. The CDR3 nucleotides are TGCGCCAGCAGCTTGGATCCAGTTAAACCCGAAGAGACCCAGTACTTC.

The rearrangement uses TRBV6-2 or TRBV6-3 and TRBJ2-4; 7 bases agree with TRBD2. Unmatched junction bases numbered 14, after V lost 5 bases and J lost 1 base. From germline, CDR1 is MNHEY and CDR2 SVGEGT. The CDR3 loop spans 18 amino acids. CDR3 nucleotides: TGTGCCAGCAGTGTGCAGGGCCCAGCGGGACCCGCCAAAAACATTCAGTACTTC. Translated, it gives CASSVQGPAGPAKNIQYF.

The CDR3 DNA sequence: TGTGCCAGCAGCTCGGGGTCTTCTAGCACAGATACGCAGTATTTT. Protein: CASSSGSSSTDTQYF. The rearrangement uses TRBV7-7 and TRBJ2-3, with TRBD2 as a possible D gene (5 bases). V was cut by 4 bases and J by 0 bases, with 11 bases left in between. The CDR3 covers 15 residues. Germline lookup yields CDR1 SSHAT and CDR2 FNYEAQ (reference sequence).

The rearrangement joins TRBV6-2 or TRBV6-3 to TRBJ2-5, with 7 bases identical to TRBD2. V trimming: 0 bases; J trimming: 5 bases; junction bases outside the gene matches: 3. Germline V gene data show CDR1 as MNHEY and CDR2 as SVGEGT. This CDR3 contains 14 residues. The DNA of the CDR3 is TGTGCCAGCAGTTACTCGGTGGGGGGGGAGACCCAGTACTTC. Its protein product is CASSYSVGGETQYF.

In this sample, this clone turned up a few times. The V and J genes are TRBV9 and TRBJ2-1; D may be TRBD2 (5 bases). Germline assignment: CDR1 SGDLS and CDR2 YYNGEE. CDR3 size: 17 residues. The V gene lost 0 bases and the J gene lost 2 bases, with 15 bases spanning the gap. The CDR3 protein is CASSVGVGMPAYNEQFF. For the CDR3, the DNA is TGTGCCAGCAGCGTAGGAGTCGGGATGCCGGCCTACAATGAGCAGTTCTTC.

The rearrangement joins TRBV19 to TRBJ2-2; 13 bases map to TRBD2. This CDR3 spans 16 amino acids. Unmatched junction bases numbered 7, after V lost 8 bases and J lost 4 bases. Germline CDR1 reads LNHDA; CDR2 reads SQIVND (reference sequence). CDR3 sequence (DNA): TGTGCCAGTTTCGCCGGGACTAGCGGGGCCACCGGGGAGCTGTTTTTT. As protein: CASFAGTSGATGELFF.

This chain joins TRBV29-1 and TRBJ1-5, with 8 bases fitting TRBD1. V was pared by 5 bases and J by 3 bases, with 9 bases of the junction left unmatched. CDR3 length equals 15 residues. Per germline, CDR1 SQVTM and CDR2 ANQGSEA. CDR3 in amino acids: CSVLQGADLNQPQHF. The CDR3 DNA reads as TGCAGCGTTCTGCAGGGGGCCGACCTCAATCAGCCCCAGCATTTT.

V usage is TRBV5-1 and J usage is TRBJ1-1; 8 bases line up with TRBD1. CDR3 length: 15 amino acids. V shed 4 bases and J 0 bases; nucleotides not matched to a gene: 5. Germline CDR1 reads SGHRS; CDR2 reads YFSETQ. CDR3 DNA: TGCGCCAGCAGCAAGATACAGGGGGTGAACACTGAAGCTTTCTTT. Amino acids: CASSKIQGVNTEAFF. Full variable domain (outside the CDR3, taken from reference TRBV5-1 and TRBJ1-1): KAGVTQTPRYLIKTRGQQVTLSCSPISGHRSVSWYQQTPGQGLQFLFEYFSETQRNKGNFPGRFSGRQFSNSRSEMNVSTLELGDSALYLCASSKIQGVNTEAFFGQGTRLTVV.

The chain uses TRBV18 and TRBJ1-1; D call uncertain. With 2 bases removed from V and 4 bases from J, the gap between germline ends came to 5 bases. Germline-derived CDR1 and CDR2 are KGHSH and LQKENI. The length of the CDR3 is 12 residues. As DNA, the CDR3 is TGTGCCAGCTCACCATCCATCACTGAAGCTTTCTTT. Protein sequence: CASSPSITEAFF.

Written as DNA, the CDR3 is TGTGCCAGCAGCGTGGGGGAGGGTAGGGAGACCCAGTACTTC. Encoded protein: CASSVGEGRETQYF. The chain is built from TRBV9 and TRBJ2-5; 7 bases match TRBD2. V trimming: 2 bases; J trimming: 5 bases; junction bases outside the gene matches: 6. This CDR3 has 14 amino acids. CDR1 is SGDLS, CDR2 YYNGEE, per germline.

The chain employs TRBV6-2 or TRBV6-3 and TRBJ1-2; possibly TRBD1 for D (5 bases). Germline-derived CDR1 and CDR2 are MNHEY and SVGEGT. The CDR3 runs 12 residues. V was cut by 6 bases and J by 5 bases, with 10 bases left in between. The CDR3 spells CASSPTEYGYTF. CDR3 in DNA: TGTGCCAGCAGCCCGACAGAATATGGCTACACCTTC.

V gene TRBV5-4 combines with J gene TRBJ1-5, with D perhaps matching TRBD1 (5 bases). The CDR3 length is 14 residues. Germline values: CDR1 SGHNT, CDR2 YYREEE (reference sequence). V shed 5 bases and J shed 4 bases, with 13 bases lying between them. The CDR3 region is CASSRMGGNQPQHF. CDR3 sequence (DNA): TGTGCCAGCAGTCGCATGGGGGGGAATCAGCCCCAGCATTTT.

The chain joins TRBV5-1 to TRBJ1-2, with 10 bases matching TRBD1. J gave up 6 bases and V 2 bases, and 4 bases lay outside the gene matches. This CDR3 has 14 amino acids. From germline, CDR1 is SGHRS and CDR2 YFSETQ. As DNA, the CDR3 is TGCGCCAGCAGCTTATCCGGGACAGGGGATGGCTACACCTTC. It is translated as CASSLSGTGDGYTF.

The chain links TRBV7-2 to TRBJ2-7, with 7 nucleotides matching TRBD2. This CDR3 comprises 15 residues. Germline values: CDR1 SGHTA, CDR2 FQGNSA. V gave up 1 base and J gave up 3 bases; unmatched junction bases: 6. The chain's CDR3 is CASSLDASGLYEQYF. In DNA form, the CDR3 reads TGTGCCAGCAGCTTAGATGCTAGCGGACTCTACGAGCAGTACTTC.

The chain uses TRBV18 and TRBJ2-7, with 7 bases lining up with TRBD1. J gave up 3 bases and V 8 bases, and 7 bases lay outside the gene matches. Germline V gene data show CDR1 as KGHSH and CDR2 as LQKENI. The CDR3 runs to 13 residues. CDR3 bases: TGTGCCAGCACCGAAAACAGGGGCTACGAGCAGTACTTC. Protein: CASTENRGYEQYF. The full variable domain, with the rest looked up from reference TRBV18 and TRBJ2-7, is NAGVMQNPRHLVRRRGQEARLRCSPMKGHSHVYWYRQLPEEGLKFMVYLQKENIIDESGMPKERFSAEFPKEGPSILRIQQVVRGDSAAYFCASTENRGYEQYFGPGTRLTVT.

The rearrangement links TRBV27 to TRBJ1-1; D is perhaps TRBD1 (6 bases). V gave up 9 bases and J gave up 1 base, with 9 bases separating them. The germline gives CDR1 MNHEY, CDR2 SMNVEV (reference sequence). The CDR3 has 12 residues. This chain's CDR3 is CASTGSNTEAFF. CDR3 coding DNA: TGTGCCAGTACAGGGTCGAACACTGAAGCTTTCTTT.

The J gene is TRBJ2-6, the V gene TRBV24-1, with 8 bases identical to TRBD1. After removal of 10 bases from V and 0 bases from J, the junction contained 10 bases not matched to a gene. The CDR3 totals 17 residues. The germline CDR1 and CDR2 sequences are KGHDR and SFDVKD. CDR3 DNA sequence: TGTGCCACTTCTAGGACAGGGCAGGTCTCTGGGGCCAACGTCCTGACTTTC. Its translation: CATSRTGQVSGANVLTF.

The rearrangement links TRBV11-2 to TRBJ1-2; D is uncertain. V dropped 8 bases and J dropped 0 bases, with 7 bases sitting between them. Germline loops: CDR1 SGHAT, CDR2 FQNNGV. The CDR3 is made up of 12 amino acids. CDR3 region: CASEATNYGYTF. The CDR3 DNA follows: TGTGCCAGCGAGGCAACTAACTATGGCTACACCTTC.

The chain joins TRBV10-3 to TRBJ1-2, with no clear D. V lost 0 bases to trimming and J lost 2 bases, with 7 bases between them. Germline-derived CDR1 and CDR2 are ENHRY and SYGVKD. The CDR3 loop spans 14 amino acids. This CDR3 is CAISESARNYGYTF. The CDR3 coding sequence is TGTGCCATCAGTGAGTCAGCTCGAAACTATGGCTACACCTTC.

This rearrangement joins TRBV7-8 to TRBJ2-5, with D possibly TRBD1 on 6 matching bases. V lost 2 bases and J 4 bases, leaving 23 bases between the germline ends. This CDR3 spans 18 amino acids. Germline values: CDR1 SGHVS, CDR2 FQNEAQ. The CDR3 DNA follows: TGTGCCAGCAGCTTACTGGCAGGGGTTTCGAGTTCGTCAGAGACCCAGTACTTC. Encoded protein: CASSLLAGVSSSSETQYF.